The clone carrying this T cell receptor (beta chain) was observed at least ten times. Its antigen is undetermined. These data originate in a study of type 1 regulatory T cells. On the study more broadly: An in vitro protocol generated T-allo10, a Tr1-enriched, alloantigen-specific CD4 T cell product. General study results and limits: Compared with non-Tr1 cells, Tr1 cells showed a narrower TCR repertoire.

TCRdb re-analysed the reads in MiXCR, keeping a single row per CDR3 protein. The table lists about 42,000 distinct CDR3 sequences, 12% of them singletons. This sequence was found in a human donor in good health. The sample consisted of cultured non-Tr1 T cells, either the whole culture or a sorted T cell fraction (not recorded which).

The CDR3 DNA reads TGTGCCAGCAGACTAGCGGGAGGTGGTGAGACCCAGTACTTC. Translating gives CASRLAGGGETQYF. V is TRBV19 and J is TRBJ2-5; 13 nucleotides match TRBD2. This CDR3 is 14 amino acids long. Losses at the gene ends were 9 bases for V and 5 bases for J; bases not matched to a gene: 6. Germline V gene data show CDR1 as LNHDA and CDR2 as SQIVND (reference sequence).